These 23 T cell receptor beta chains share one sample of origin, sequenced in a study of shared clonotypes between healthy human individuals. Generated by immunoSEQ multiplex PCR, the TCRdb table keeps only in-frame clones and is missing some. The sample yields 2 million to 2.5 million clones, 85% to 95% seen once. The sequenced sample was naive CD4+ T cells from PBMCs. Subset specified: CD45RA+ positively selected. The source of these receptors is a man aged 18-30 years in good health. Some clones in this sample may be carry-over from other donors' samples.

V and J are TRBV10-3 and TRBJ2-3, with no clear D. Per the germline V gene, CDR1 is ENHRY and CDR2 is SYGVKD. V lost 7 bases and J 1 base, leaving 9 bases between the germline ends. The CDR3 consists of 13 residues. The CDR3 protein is CAITHPRTDTQYF. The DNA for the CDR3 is TGTGCCATCACCCACCCCCGCACAGATACGCAGTATTTT.

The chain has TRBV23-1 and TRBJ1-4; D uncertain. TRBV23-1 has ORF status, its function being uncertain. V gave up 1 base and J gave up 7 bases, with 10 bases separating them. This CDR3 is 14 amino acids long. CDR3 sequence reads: CASSQLRGCEKLFF. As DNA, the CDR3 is TGCGCCAGCAGTCAATTAAGAGGGTGTGAAAAACTGTTTTTT.

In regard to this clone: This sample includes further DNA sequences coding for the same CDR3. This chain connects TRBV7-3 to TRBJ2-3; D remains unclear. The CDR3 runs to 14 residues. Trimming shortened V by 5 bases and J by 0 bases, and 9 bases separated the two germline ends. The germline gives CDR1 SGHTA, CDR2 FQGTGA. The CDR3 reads CASSLGQSTDTQYF. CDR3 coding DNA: TGTGCCAGCAGCCTCGGTCAGAGCACAGATACGCAGTATTTT.

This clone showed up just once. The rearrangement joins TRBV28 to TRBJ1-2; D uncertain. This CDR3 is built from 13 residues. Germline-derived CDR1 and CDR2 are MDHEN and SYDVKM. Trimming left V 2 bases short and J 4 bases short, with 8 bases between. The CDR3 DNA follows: TGTGCCAGCAGTTTAAGGCAGTTCTATGGCTACACCTTC. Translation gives CASSLRQFYGYTF.

For the CDR3, the DNA is TGTGCCAGCAGCGAGGAGGTATTTAAAGAGACCCAGTACTTC. Its protein is CASSEEVFKETQYF. The genes are TRBV7-2 and TRBJ2-5; D perhaps matches TRBD2 (5 bases). Trimming removed 5 bases at V and 3 bases at J, with 13 bases between. Germline V gene sequence: CDR1 SGHTA, CDR2 FQGNSA. The CDR3 is 14 residues long.

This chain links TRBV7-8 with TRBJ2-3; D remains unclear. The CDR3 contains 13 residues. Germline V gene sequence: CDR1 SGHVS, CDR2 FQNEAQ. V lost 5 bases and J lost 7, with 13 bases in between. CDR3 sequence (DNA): TGTGCCAGCAGCCCAAGGACCGGACATACGCAGTATTTT. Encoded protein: CASSPRTGHTQYF.

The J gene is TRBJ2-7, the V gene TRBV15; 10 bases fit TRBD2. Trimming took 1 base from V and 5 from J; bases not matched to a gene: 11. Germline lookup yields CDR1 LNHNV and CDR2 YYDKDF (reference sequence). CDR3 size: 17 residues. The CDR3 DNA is TGTGCCACCAGCAGAGGTCTGACAGCGGGAGGGCCCAACGAGCAGTACTTC. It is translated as CATSRGLTAGGPNEQYF.

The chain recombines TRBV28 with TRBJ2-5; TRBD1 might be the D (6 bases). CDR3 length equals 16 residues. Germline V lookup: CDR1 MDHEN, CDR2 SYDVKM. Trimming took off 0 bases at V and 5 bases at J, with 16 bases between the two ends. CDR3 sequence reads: CASSLWLDSDWETQYF. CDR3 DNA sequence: TGTGCCAGCAGTTTATGGTTGGACAGTGACTGGGAGACCCAGTACTTC.

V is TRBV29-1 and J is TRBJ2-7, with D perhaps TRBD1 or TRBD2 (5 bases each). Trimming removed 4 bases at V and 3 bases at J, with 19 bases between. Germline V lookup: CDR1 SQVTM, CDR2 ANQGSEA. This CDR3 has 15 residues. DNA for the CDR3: TGCAGCGTTGCTCGGGACCGGTCTTTGGACTACGAGCAGTACTTC. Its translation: CSVARDRSLDYEQYF.

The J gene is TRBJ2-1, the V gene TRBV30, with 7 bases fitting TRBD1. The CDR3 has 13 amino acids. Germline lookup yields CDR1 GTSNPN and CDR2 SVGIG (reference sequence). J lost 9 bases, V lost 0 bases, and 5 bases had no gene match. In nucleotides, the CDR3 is TGTGCCTGGAGTGTACAACAGGGGACTGAGCAGTTCTTC. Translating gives CAWSVQQGTEQFF.

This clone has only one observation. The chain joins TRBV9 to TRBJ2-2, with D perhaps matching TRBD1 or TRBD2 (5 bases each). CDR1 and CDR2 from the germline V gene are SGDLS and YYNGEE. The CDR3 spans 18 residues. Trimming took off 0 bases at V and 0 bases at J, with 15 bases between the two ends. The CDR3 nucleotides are TGTGCCAGCAGCGTAGGTATGGGACGAACCGCGAACACCGGGGAGCTGTTTTTT. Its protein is CASSVGMGRTANTGELFF. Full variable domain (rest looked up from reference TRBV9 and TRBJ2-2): DSGVTQTPKHLITATGQRVTLRCSPRSGDLSVYWYQQSLDQGLQFLIQYYNGEERAKGNILERFSAQQFPDLHSELNLSSLELGDSALYFCASSVGMGRTANTGELFFGEGSRLTVL.

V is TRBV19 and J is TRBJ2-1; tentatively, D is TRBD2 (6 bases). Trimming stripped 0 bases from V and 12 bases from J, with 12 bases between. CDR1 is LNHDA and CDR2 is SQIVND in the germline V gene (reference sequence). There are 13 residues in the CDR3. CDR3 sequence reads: CASSIDLGGGQFF. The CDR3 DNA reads TGTGCCAGTAGTATAGATCTCGGGGGAGGGCAGTTCTTC.

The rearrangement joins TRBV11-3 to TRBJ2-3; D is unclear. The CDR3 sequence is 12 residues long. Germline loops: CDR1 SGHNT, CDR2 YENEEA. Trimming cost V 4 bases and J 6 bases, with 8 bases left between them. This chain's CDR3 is CASSSPSDTQYF. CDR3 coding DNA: TGTGCCAGCAGCTCCCCGAGTGATACGCAGTATTTT. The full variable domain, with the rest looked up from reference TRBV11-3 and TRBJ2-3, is EAGVVQSPRYKIIEKKQPVAFWCNPISGHNTLYWYLQNLGQGPELLIRYENEEAVDDSQLPKDRFSAERLKGVDSTLKIQPAELGDSAVYLCASSSPSDTQYFGPGTRLTVL.

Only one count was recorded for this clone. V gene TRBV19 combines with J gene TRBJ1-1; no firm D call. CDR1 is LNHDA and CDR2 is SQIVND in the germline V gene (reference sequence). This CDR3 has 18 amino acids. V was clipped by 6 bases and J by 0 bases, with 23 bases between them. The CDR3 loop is CASSELHRALIMNTEAFF. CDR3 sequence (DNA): TGTGCCAGTAGCGAACTCCACCGGGCTCTGATAATGAACACTGAAGCTTTCTTT.

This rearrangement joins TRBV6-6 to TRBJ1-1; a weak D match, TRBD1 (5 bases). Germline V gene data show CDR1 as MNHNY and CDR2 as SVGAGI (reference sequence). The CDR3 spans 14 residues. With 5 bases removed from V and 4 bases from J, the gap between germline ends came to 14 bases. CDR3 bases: TGTGCCAGCAGTGCGGACATATACGGCACTGAAGCTTTCTTT. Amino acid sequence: CASSADIYGTEAFF.

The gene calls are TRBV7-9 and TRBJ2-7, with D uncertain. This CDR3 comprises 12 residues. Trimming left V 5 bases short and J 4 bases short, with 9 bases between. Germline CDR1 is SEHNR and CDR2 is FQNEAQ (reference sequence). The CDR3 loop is CASSAVGYEQYF. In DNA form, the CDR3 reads TGTGCCAGCAGCGCGGTCGGTTACGAGCAGTACTTC.

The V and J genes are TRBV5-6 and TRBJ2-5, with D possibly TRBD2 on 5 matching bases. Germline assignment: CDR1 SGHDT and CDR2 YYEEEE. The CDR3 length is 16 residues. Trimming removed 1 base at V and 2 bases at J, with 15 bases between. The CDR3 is CASSLLSGSLQETQYF. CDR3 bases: TGTGCCAGCAGCTTGCTGTCGGGGTCCCTTCAAGAGACCCAGTACTTC.

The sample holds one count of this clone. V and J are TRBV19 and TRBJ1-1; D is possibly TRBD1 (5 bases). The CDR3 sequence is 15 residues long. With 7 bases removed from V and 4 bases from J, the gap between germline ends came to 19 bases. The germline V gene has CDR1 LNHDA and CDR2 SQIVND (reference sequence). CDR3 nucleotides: TGTGCCAGTACCCCCGGCGGGGCTCCCGGCACTGAAGCTTTCTTT. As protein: CASTPGGAPGTEAFF.

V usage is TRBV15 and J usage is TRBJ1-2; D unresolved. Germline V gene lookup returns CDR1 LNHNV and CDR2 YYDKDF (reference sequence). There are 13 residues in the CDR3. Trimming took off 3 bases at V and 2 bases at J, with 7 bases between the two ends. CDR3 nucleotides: TGTGCCACCAGCAGGGACCACAACTATGGCTACACCTTC. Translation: CATSRDHNYGYTF.

CDR3 region: CASGRLSAGQETQYF. The CDR3 bases are TGCGCCAGCGGACGTTTATCGGCGGGACAAGAGACCCAGTACTTC. The rearrangement links TRBV10-2 to TRBJ2-5; tentatively, D is TRBD2 (6 bases). Germline-derived CDR1 and CDR2 are WSHSY and SAAADI. Trimming took 8 bases from V and 2 from J, leaving 18 bases between them. This CDR3 is 15 amino acids long.

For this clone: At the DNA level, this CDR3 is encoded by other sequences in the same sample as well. The CDR3 DNA reads TGCGCCAGCAGCTTGTTCCCAGGAAATGAAAAACTGTTTTTT. This gives the protein CASSLFPGNEKLFF. V usage is TRBV5-1 and J usage is TRBJ1-4; D is unresolved. Trimming took 1 base from V and 5 from J, leaving 9 bases between them. Germline CDR1 SGHRS, CDR2 YFSETQ. The CDR3 loop spans 14 amino acids.

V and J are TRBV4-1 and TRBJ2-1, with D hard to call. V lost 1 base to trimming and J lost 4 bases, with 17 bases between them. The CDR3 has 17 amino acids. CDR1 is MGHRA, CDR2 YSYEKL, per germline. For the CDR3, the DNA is TGCGCCAGCAGCCAAGTAGTCCCGCGTTCAGCGTACAATGAGCAGTTCTTC. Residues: CASSQVVPRSAYNEQFF.

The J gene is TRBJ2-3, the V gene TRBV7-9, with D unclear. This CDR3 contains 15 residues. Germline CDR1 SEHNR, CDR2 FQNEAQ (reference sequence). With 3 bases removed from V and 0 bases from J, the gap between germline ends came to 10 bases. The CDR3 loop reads CASSFTSSSTDTQYF. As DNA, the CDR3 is TGTGCCAGCAGCTTTACCTCTTCTAGCACAGATACGCAGTATTTT.